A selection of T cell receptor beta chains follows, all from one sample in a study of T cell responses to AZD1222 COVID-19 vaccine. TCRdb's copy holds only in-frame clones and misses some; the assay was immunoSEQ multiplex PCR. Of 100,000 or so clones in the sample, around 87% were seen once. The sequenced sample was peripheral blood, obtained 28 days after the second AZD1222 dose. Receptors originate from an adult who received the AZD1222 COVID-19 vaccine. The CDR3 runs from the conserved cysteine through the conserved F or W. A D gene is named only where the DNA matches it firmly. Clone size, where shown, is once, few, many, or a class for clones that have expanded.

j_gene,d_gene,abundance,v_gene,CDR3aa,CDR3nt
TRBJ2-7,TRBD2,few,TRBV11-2,CASSFTSGEYEQYF,TGTGCCAGCAGCTTCACTAGCGGGGAATACGAGCAGTACTTC
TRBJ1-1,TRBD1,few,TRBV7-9,CASSFLTGGPDTEAFF,TGTGCCAGCAGCTTCCTGACAGGGGGGCCGGACACTGAAGCTTTCTTT
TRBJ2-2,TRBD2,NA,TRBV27,CASLQWGLGPTGELFF,TGTGCCAGCCTCCAGTGGGGACTAGGCCCCACCGGGGAGCTGTTTTTT
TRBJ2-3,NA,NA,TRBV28,CASTEGVSTDTQYF,TGTGCCAGCACTGAGGGGGTAAGCACAGATACGCAGTATTTT
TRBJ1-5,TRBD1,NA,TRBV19,CASSIIGSLPGGVISNQPQHF,TGTGCCAGTAGTATCATTGGTTCGCTGCCAGGGGGCGTCATTAGCAATCAGCCCCAGCATTTT
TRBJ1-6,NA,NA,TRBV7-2,CASSLFGGTSPLHF,TGTGCCAGCAGCCTCTTTGGGGGGACTTCACCCCTCCACTTT
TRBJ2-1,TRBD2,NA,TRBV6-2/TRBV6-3,CASSYALAGGKVYNEQFF,TGTGCCAGCAGTTACGCGCTAGCGGGAGGCAAGGTATACAATGAGCAGTTCTTC
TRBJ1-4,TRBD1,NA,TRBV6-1,CASSVLGTVVNEKLFF,TGTGCCAGCAGTGTACTCGGGACAGTCGTTAATGAAAAACTGTTTTTT
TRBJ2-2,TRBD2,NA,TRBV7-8,CASSLANGLAGVNTGELFF,TGTGCCAGCAGCTTAGCGAATGGACTAGCGGGAGTAAACACCGGGGAGCTGTTTTTT
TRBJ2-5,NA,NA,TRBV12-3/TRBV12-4,CASSLQETQYF,TGTGCCAGCAGTTTACAAGAGACCCAGTACTTC
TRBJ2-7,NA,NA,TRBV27,CASSSPFHGYEQYF,TGTGCCAGCAGTTCCCCCTTCCACGGTTACGAGCAGTACTTC
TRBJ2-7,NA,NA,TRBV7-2,CASSFAGNYEQYF,TGTGCCAGCAGCTTTGCCGGAAACTACGAGCAGTACTTC
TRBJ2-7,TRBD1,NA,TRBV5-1,CASSTYRGDTYEQYF,TGCGCCAGCAGCACATACAGGGGGGATACCTACGAGCAGTACTTC
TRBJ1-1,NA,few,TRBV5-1,CASSLSYRGDTEAFF,TGCGCCAGCAGCTTGTCATATCGGGGTGACACTGAAGCTTTCTTT
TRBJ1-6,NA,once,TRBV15,CATSRENNSPLHF,TGTGCCACCAGCAGAGAGAATAATTCACCCCTCCACTTT
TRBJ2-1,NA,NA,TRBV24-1,CATSPRGNNEQFF,TGTGCCACCAGCCCCCGGGGTAACAATGAGCAGTTCTTC
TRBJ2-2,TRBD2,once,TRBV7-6,CASSLIGLGGGPNTGELFF,TGTGCCAGCAGCTTAATTGGTCTAGGCGGGGGGCCGAACACCGGGGAGCTGTTTTTT
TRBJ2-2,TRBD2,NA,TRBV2,CASSGDANTGELFF,TGTGCCTCGAGCGGGGACGCGAACACCGGGGAGCTGTTTTTT
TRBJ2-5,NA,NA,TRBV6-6,CASSTMTRGPETQYF,TGTGCCAGCAGCACCATGACACGGGGCCCGGAGACCCAGTACTTC
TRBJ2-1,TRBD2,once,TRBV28,CASSPLTLAGGANEQFF,TGTGCCAGCAGCCCCCTCACGCTAGCGGGAGGGGCCAATGAGCAGTTCTTC
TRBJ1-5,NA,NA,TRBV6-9,CASSGGLDQPQHF,TGTGCCAGCAGTGGGGGGCTCGATCAGCCCCAGCATTTT
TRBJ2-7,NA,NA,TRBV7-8,CASSLPAYEQYF,TGTGCCAGCAGCCTCCCGGCCTACGAGCAGTACTTC
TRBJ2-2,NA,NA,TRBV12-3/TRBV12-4,CASTGANTGELFF,TGTGCCAGTACGGGGGCGAACACCGGGGAGCTGTTTTTT
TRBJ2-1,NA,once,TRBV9,CASSESSSYNEQFF,TGTGCCAGCAGCGAAAGTAGCTCCTACAATGAGCAGTTCTTC
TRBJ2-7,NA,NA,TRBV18,CASSPPSRSYEQYF,TGTGCCAGCTCACCACCGTCACGGAGCTACGAGCAGTACTTC